Sequencing of this T cell receptor (beta chain) was carried out in a study of PD-L1 blockade in urothelial cancer. Study information: Males with bladder-origin urothelial cancer made up about 90% of the roughly 29 patients.

Germline CDR1 reads SQVTM; CDR2 reads ANQGSEA. This CDR3 spans 19 amino acids. V gave up 6 bases and J gave up 4 bases; unmatched junction bases: 25. TCR analog templates of synthetic origin were spiked into each PCR. The method was immunoSEQ multiplex PCR; TCRdb's version includes in-frame clones alone and lacks a portion of them. The table records fewer than 25,000 clones, around 88% of them present only once. This specimen consisted of PBMCs, obtained around atezolizumab (anti-PD-L1) treatment. The source is a man aged 45 to 65 with urothelial cancer. The chain couples TRBV29-1 to TRBJ2-5; 8 nucleotides align to TRBD1. The CDR3 region is CSVEPYYQPTGVSGETQYF. CDR3 sequence (DNA): TGCAGCGTCGAACCTTATTATCAACCGACAGGGGTATCGGGAGAGACCCAGTACTTC.